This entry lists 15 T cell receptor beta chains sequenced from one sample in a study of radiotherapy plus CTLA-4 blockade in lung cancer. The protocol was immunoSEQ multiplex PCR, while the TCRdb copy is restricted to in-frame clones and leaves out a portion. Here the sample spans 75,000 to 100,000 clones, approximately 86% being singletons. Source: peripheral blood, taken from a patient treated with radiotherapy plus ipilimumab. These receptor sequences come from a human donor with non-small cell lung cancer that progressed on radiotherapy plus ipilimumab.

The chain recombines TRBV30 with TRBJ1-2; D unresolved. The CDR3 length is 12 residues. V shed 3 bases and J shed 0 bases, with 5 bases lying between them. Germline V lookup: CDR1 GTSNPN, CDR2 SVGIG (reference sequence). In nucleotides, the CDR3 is TGTGCCTGGAGCGGCACTAACTATGGCTACACCTTC. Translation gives CAWSGTNYGYTF.

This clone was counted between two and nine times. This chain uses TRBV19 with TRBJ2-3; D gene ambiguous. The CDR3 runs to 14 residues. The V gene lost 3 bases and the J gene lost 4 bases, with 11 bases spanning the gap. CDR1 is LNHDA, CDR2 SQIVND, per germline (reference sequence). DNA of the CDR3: TGTGCCAGTAGTATGACACGGACCTCAGATACGCAGTATTTT. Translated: CASSMTRTSDTQYF.

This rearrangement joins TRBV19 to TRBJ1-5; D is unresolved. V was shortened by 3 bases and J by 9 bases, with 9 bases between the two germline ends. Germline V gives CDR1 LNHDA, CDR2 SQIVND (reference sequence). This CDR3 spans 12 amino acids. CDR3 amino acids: CASSILGSPQHF. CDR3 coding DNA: TGTGCCAGTAGTATCCTAGGCTCGCCCCAGCATTTT.

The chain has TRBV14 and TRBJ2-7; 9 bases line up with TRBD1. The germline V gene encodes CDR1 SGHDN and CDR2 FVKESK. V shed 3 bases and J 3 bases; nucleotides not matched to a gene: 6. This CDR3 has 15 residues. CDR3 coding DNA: TGTGCCAGCAGCCAGACCGGGACAGGGAACTACGAGCAGTACTTC. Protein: CASSQTGTGNYEQYF.

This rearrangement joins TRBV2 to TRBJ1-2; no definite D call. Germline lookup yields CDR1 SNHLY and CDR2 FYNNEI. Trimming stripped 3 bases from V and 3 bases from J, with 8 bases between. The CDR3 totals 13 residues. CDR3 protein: CASSERLYYGYTF. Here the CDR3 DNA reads TGTGCCAGCAGTGAGAGACTCTACTATGGCTACACCTTC. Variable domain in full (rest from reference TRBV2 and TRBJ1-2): EPEVTQTPSHQVTQMGQEVILRCVPISNHLYFYWYRQILGQKVEFLVSFYNNEISEKSEIFDDQFSVERPDGSNFTLKIRSTKLEDSAMYFCASSERLYYGYTFGSGTRLTVV.

As DNA, the CDR3 is TGTGCCAGGGCCGGGACTAGCGGGAGACCCAGGTGGACCCAGTACTTC. As protein: CARAGTSGRPRWTQYF. The chain uses TRBV6-9 and TRBJ2-5, with 14 bases aligning to TRBD2. Germline lookup yields CDR1 MNHGY and CDR2 SVAAGI. The ends lost 9 bases at V and 7 bases at J; junction bases unmatched: 13. This CDR3 spans 16 amino acids.

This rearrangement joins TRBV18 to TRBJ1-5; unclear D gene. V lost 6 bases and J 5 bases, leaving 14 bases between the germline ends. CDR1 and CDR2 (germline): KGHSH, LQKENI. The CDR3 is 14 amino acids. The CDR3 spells CASSLRGEDQPQHF. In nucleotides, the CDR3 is TGTGCCAGCTCCCTGCGGGGTGAAGATCAGCCCCAGCATTTT. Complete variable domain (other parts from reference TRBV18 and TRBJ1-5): NAGVMQNPRHLVRRRGQEARLRCSPMKGHSHVYWYRQLPEEGLKFMVYLQKENIIDESGMPKERFSAEFPKEGPSILRIQQVVRGDSAAYFCASSLRGEDQPQHFGDGTRLSIL.

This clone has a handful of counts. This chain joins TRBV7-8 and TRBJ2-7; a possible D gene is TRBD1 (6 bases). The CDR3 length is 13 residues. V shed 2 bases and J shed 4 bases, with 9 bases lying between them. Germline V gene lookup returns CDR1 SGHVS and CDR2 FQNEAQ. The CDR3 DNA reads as TGTGCCAGCAGCTTAAGGGGGAAGTACGAGCAGTACTTC. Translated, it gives CASSLRGKYEQYF.

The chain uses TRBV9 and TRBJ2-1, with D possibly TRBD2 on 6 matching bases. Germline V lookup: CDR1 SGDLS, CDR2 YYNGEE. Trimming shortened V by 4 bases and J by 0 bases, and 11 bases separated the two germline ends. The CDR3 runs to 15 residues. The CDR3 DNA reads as TGTGCCAGCAGCCCTGGGAGGAGCTCCTACAATGAGCAGTTCTTC. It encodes CASSPGRSSYNEQFF.

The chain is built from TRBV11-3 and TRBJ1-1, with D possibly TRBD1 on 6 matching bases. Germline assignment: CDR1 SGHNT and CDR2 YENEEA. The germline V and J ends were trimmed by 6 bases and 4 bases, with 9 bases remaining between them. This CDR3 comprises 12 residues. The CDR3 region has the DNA TGTGCCAGCAGAGGGGGGCCCACTGAAGCTTTCTTT. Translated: CASRGGPTEAFF.

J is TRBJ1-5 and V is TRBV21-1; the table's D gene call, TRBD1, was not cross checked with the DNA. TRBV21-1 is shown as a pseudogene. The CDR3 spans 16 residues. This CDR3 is CASSPEGALGNQPQHF. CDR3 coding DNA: TGTGCCAGCAGCCCGGAGGGGGCGTTGGGCAATCAGCCCCAGCATTTT.

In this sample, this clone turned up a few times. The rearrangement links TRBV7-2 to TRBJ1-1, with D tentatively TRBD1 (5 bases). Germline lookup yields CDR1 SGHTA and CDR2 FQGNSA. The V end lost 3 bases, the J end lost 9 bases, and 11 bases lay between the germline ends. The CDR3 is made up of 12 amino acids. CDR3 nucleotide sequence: TGTGCCAGCAGCTTTCTGAGGACAAAAGCTTTCTTT. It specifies CASSFLRTKAFF. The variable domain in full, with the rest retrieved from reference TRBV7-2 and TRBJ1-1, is GAGVSQSPSNKVTEKGKDVELRCDPISGHTALYWYRQSLGQGLEFLIYFQGNSAPDKSGLPSDRFSAERTGGSVSTLTIQRTQQEDSAVYLCASSFLRTKAFFGQGTRLTVV.

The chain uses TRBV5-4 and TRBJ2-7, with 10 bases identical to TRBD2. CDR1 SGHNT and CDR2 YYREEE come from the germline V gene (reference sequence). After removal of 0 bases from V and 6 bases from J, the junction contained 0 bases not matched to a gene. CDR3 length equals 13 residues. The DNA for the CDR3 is TGTGCCAGCAGCTTGGCTAGCGGGAGCGAGCAGTACTTC. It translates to CASSLASGSEQYF.

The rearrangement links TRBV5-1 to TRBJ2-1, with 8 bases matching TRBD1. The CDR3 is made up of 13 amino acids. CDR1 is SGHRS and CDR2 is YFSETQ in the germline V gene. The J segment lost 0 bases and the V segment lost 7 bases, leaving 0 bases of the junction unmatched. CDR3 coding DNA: TGCGCCAGCGGACAGGGCTCCTACAATGAGCAGTTCTTC. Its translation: CASGQGSYNEQFF.

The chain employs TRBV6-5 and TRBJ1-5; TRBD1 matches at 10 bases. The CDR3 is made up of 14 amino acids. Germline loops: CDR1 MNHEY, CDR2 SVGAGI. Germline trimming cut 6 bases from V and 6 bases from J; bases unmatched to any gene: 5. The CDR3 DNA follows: TGTGCCAGCAGCGACAGGGGGCGCGGTCAGCCCCAGCATTTT. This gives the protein CASSDRGRGQPQHF.